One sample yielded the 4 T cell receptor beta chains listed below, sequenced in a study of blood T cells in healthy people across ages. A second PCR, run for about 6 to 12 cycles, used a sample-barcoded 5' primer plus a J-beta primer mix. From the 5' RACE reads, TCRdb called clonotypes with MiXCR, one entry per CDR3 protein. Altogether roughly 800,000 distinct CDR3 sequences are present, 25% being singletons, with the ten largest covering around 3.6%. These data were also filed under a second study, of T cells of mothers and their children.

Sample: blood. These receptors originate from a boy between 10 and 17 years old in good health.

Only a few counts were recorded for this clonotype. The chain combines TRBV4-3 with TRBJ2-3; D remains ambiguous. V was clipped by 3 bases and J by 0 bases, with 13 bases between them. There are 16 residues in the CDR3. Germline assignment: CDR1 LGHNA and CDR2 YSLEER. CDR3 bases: TGCGCCAGCAGCCAGATCAAAGGCCTCAGCACAGATACGCAGTATTTT. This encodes CASSQIKGLSTDTQYF.

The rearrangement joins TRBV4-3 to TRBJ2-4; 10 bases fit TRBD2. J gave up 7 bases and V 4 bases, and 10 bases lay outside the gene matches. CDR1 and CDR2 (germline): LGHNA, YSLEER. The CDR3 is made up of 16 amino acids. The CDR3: CASSPGLAVGSNIQYF. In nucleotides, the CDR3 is TGCGCCAGCAGCCCCGGACTAGCGGTTGGAAGCAACATTCAGTACTTC.

CDR3 DNA: TGCAGTGCTAGTTGGCCCAGTCGTGGAAACACCATATATTTT. Its protein is CSASWPSRGNTIYF. V and J are TRBV20-1 and TRBJ1-3; D not certain. Germline V gives CDR1 DFQATT, CDR2 SNEGSKA (reference sequence). The CDR3 runs to 14 residues. V was trimmed by 3 bases and J by 3 bases, leaving 12 bases between them.

In DNA form, the CDR3 reads TGCGCCAGCAGCCAAGAAGGTAGCGGGGGGATTGAGACCCAGTACTTC. Its protein product is CASSQEGSGGIETQYF. V and J are TRBV4-3 and TRBJ2-5, with TRBD2 matching over 10 bases. V was clipped by 0 bases and J by 5 bases; unmatched bases: 6. CDR1 LGHNA and CDR2 YSLEER come from the germline V gene. The CDR3 is 16 amino acids.